Listed here are 28 T cell receptor beta chains from one sample, sequenced in a study of T cells after yellow fever vaccination. A single record per CDR3 protein comes from TCRdb applying MiXCR to the 5' RACE reads. The data show 450,000 to 650,000 distinct CDR3 sequences, roughly 22% seen once. The source material was PBMCs, sampled roughly 23 days after the first yellow fever vaccination. The source is a young man who received the YFV17D yellow fever vaccine.

The chain is built from TRBV7-9 and TRBJ1-2; D is ambiguous. CDR3 size: 13 residues. Trimming took 5 bases from V and 7 from J, leaving 14 bases between them. CDR1 and CDR2 from the germline V gene are SEHNR and FQNEAQ (reference sequence). CDR3 sequence (DNA): TGTGCCAGCAGCCCAAGGAATAAGGGTGGCTACACCTTC. Protein: CASSPRNKGGYTF.

This clonotype occurred many times. This rearrangement joins TRBV15 to TRBJ2-3; weak D call: TRBD1 (6 bases). The V and J ends lost 5 bases and 4 bases respectively, with 22 bases between them. Germline CDR1 LNHNV, CDR2 YYDKDF (reference sequence). The CDR3 is made up of 17 amino acids. The CDR3 is CATSPRRTTQGPDTQYF. The CDR3 nucleotides read TGTGCCACCAGCCCCCGTCGGACAACACAGGGCCCAGATACGCAGTATTTT.

V is TRBV5-1 and J is TRBJ2-5; 10 nucleotides line up with TRBD1. The length of the CDR3 is 15 residues. CDR1 and CDR2 (germline): SGHRS, YFSETQ. J was trimmed by 4 bases and V by 4 bases; bases with no gene match: 7. The CDR3 DNA reads as TGCGCCAGCAGCCCAGCCTGGACAGGGGGAGAGACCCAGTACTTC. Translating it yields CASSPAWTGGETQYF. Full variable domain (missing parts from reference TRBV5-1 and TRBJ2-5): KAGVTQTPRYLIKTRGQQVTLSCSPISGHRSVSWYQQTPGQGLQFLFEYFSETQRNKGNFPGRFSGRQFSNSRSEMNVSTLELGDSALYLCASSPAWTGGETQYFGPGTRLLVL.

The rearrangement links TRBV7-2 to TRBJ2-1; no reliable D call. CDR3 size: 11 residues. V lost 4 bases to trimming and J lost 10 bases, with 8 bases between them. CDR1 and CDR2 from the germline V gene are SGHTA and FQGNSA. The CDR3 sequence is CASSSFSEQFF. The CDR3 DNA follows: TGTGCCAGCAGCTCGTTTTCCGAGCAGTTCTTC.

The chain uses TRBV7-3 and TRBJ1-1; D not certain. With 3 bases removed from V and 1 base from J, the gap between germline ends came to 9 bases. There are 14 residues in the CDR3. Germline V lookup: CDR1 SGHTA, CDR2 FQGTGA. The CDR3 DNA follows: TGTGCCAGCAGCTTTTCGGCAGGGAACACTGAAGCTTTCTTT. Translated, it gives CASSFSAGNTEAFF.

This clonotype was seen just once. The V and J genes are TRBV6-1 and TRBJ2-5; TRBD2 is a possible D gene (6 bases). The CDR3 contains 15 residues. V gave up 4 bases and J gave up 0 bases, with 12 bases separating them. Germline-derived CDR1 and CDR2 are MNHNS and SASEGT. In nucleotides, the CDR3 is TGTGCCAGCAGTGGGCGGGGACGGAACCAAGAGACCCAGTACTTC. Protein: CASSGRGRNQETQYF.

The chain employs TRBV6-2 or TRBV6-3 and TRBJ2-2, with D possibly being TRBD1 (6 bases). The CDR3 is made up of 16 amino acids. Germline CDR1 is MNHEY and CDR2 is SVGEGT. The V gene lost 2 bases and the J gene lost 2 bases, with 12 bases spanning the gap. The CDR3 here is CASSYHPGVNTGELFF. DNA of the CDR3: TGTGCCAGCAGTTACCATCCAGGGGTAAACACCGGGGAGCTGTTTTTT.

This clonotype turned up a few times. The J gene is TRBJ1-4, the V gene TRBV5-1; 8 positions agree with TRBD1. CDR3 length: 16 residues. The germline gives CDR1 SGHRS, CDR2 YFSETQ. V shed 2 bases, J shed 6 bases, and the junction held 9 bases outside the gene matches. CDR3 bases: TGCGCCAGCAGCTTATTCCCGGACAGGGATGATGAAAAACTGTTTTTT. Protein: CASSLFPDRDDEKLFF.

This rearrangement joins TRBV12-3 or TRBV12-4 to TRBJ2-5; D gene ambiguous. The ends were cut back, 4 bases at V and 5 bases at J, with 8 bases in the middle. This CDR3 is built from 12 residues. For the CDR3, the DNA is TGTGCCAGCAGTTCCGCGAAGGAGACCCAGTACTTC. Its protein product is CASSSAKETQYF.

The sample holds many counts of this clonotype. CDR3 sequence (DNA): TGTGCCAGCCGACTAGCGGGGGGTTACAATGAGCAGTTCTTC. Translation: CASRLAGGYNEQFF. The gene calls are TRBV7-6 and TRBJ2-1; the match to TRBD2 covers 13 bases. J was trimmed by 4 bases and V by 8 bases; bases with no gene match: 2. Germline V gene lookup returns CDR1 SGHVS and CDR2 FNYEAQ. This CDR3 spans 14 amino acids.

This clonotype was picked up a small number of times. This chain joins TRBV20-1 and TRBJ2-4; TRBD2 matches 9 bases. The CDR3 has 16 residues. J gave up 2 bases and V 4 bases, and 9 bases lay outside the gene matches. Germline V lookup: CDR1 DFQATT, CDR2 SNEGSKA (reference sequence). This CDR3 reads CSANHGGGASKNIQYF. CDR3 DNA: TGCAGTGCTAACCACGGCGGGGGGGCCTCCAAAAACATTCAGTACTTC.

In its sample, this clonotype was seen many times. The gene calls are TRBV7-9 and TRBJ2-1, with 8 bases matching TRBD1. CDR1 and CDR2 from the germline V gene are SEHNR and FQNEAQ (reference sequence). V lost 5 bases to trimming and J lost 8 bases; unmatched junction nucleotides: 5. This CDR3 comprises 13 residues. The CDR3 protein is CASSPDRVDEQFF. The DNA of the CDR3 is TGTGCCAGCAGCCCGGACAGGGTAGATGAGCAGTTCTTC.

The chain has TRBV9 and TRBJ1-4, with TRBD1 identical over 7 bases. The CDR3 covers 13 residues. J lost 4 bases, V lost 7 bases, and 4 bases had no gene match. Germline V gene data show CDR1 as SGDLS and CDR2 as YYNGEE. CDR3 DNA: TGTGCCAGCCGGGACAGATTTAATGAAAAACTGTTTTTT. Its translation: CASRDRFNEKLFF. Filled out from reference TRBV9 and TRBJ1-4, the complete variable domain reads DSGVTQTPKHLITATGQRVTLRCSPRSGDLSVYWYQQSLDQGLQFLIQYYNGEERAKGNILERFSAQQFPDLHSELNLSSLELGDSALYFCASRDRFNEKLFFGSGTQLSVL.

J is TRBJ2-1 and V is TRBV7-3, with 11 bases lining up with TRBD2. Per germline, CDR1 SGHTA and CDR2 FQGTGA. J gave up 6 bases and V 3 bases, and 1 base lay outside the gene matches. CDR3 size: 14 residues. In DNA, the CDR3 is TGTGCCAGCAGCTTCGGGACTAGCGGCAATGAGCAGTTCTTC. Its protein is CASSFGTSGNEQFF. The full variable domain, rest sourced from reference TRBV7-3 and TRBJ2-1, is GAGVSQTPSNKVTEKGKYVELRCDPISGHTALYWYRQSLGQGPEFLIYFQGTGAADDSGLPNDRFFAVRPEGSVSTLKIQRTERGDSAVYLCASSFGTSGNEQFFGPGTRLTVL.

The sample holds one count of this clonotype. The genes are TRBV12-3 or TRBV12-4 and TRBJ2-1; no clear D gene. The CDR3 covers 16 residues. The V gene lost 0 bases and the J gene lost 5 bases, with 14 bases spanning the gap. The CDR3 DNA is TGTGCCAGCAGTTTAGCGTACGGGTACCCGAACAATGAGCAGTTCTTC. This translates into CASSLAYGYPNNEQFF.

This sequence joins TRBV28 and TRBJ1-1; unclear D gene. Trimming shortened V by 8 bases and J by 6 bases, and 13 bases separated the two germline ends. The CDR3 is 12 residues long. The germline V gene has CDR1 MDHEN and CDR2 SYDVKM. The CDR3 here is CASRVRLAEAFF. As DNA, the CDR3 is TGTGCCAGCCGGGTGAGGCTGGCTGAAGCTTTCTTT.

This clonotype has at least ten counts. The chain carries TRBV12-3 or TRBV12-4 and TRBJ1-1, with D unresolved. V was clipped by 2 bases and J by 10 bases, with 14 bases between them. The CDR3 extends over 13 amino acids. CDR3 amino acids: CASSLFAKPVAFF. CDR3 in DNA: TGTGCCAGCAGTTTATTCGCTAAACCGGTAGCTTTCTTT.

This clonotype was seen a few times. This rearrangement joins TRBV27 to TRBJ2-7, with D possibly matching TRBD1 (6 bases). Germline assignment: CDR1 MNHEY and CDR2 SMNVEV (reference sequence). The CDR3 consists of 14 residues. Trimming removed 0 bases from V and 5 bases from J, with 11 bases in between. The CDR3: CASSLSPYRDEQYF. The DNA for the CDR3 is TGTGCCAGCAGTTTATCGCCGTACAGGGACGAGCAGTACTTC.

The gene calls are TRBV7-6 and TRBJ2-2; D call uncertain. CDR1 and CDR2 (germline): SGHVS, FNYEAQ. The CDR3 extends over 14 amino acids. V was trimmed by 5 bases and J by 8 bases, leaving 15 bases between them. CDR3 DNA sequence: TGTGCCAGCAGCGCATCTTGGGGTACGGGGGAGCTGTTTTTT. This encodes CASSASWGTGELFF.

V is TRBV29-1 and J is TRBJ1-1; D is unresolved. Germline V gene sequence: CDR1 SQVTM, CDR2 ANQGSEA. V was cut by 5 bases and J by 7 bases, with 14 bases left in between. The CDR3 is made up of 12 amino acids. CDR3 nucleotide sequence: TGCAGCGTTTACCCCGGCCGGGGTGAAGCTTTCTTT. Translation: CSVYPGRGEAFF.

This clonotype was detected only a few times. V usage is TRBV6-5 and J usage is TRBJ1-3, with unresolved D. The germline V and J ends were trimmed by 2 bases and 0 bases, with 11 bases remaining between them. Germline lookup yields CDR1 MNHEY and CDR2 SVGAGI. CDR3 size: 16 residues. CDR3 sequence: CASSYPQAASGNTIYF. DNA for the CDR3: TGTGCCAGCAGTTACCCGCAGGCTGCCTCTGGAAACACCATATATTTT.

This clonotype was counted between two and nine times. The chain employs TRBV7-2 and TRBJ2-3, with 9 positions matching TRBD2. V shed 2 bases and J 6 bases; nucleotides not matched to a gene: 6. The CDR3 covers 15 residues. The germline CDR1 and CDR2 sequences are SGHTA and FQGNSA. This CDR3 is CASSLWTSESDTQYF. The CDR3 DNA follows: TGTGCCAGCAGCTTATGGACTAGCGAGTCGGATACGCAGTATTTT. Together with reference TRBV7-2 and TRBJ2-3, the CDR3 gives the full variable domain: GAGVSQSPSNKVTEKGKDVELRCDPISGHTALYWYRQSLGQGLEFLIYFQGNSAPDKSGLPSDRFSAERTGGSVSTLTIQRTQQEDSAVYLCASSLWTSESDTQYFGPGTRLTVL.

The V call is TRBV6-2 or TRBV6-3, the J call TRBJ2-3; D gene uncertain. This CDR3 comprises 20 residues. Germline V gene data show CDR1 as MNHEY and CDR2 as SVGEGT. The V gene lost 2 bases and the J gene lost 0 bases, with 24 bases spanning the gap. The CDR3 DNA reads TGTGCCAGCAGTTACACAATATACGGACGGCTAAACTCTAGCACAGATACGCAGTATTTT. It specifies CASSYTIYGRLNSSTDTQYF.

This clonotype came up a few times. The genes are TRBV7-8 and TRBJ2-7; the match to TRBD2 covers 8 bases. Germline V gene lookup returns CDR1 SGHVS and CDR2 FQNEAQ. The CDR3 extends over 19 amino acids. The J segment lost 1 base and the V segment lost 0 bases, leaving 14 bases of the junction unmatched. The chain's CDR3 is CASSLAVSGGTGRSYEQYF. The CDR3 nucleotides read TGTGCCAGCAGCTTAGCGGTGTCGGGGGGGACTGGAAGGTCCTACGAGCAGTACTTC.

This clonotype turned up a few times. J is TRBJ2-5 and V is TRBV20-1; TRBD2 matches at 15 bases. J gave up 5 bases and V 1 base, and 5 bases lay outside the gene matches. CDR3 length: 16 residues. Germline CDR1 DFQATT, CDR2 SNEGSKA (reference sequence). CDR3 sequence reads: CSARGPGLAGGETQYF. CDR3 nucleotides: TGCAGTGCTAGAGGGCCGGGACTAGCGGGGGGTGAGACCCAGTACTTC.

The sample holds a few counts of this clonotype. The V and J genes are TRBV4-3 and TRBJ2-5, with TRBD1 matching 9 bases. Germline V CDR1 and CDR2: LGHNA, YSLEER. V lost 2 bases to trimming and J lost 4 bases; unmatched junction nucleotides: 2. The CDR3 length is 14 residues. In nucleotides, the CDR3 is TGCGCCAGCAGCCAAAGGGACAGGGCAGAGACCCAGTACTTC. Amino acids: CASSQRDRAETQYF.

The V gene is TRBV3-1, the J gene TRBJ1-2; D gene ambiguous. V was trimmed by 0 bases and J by 8 bases, leaving 13 bases between them. Germline V gene sequence: CDR1 LGHDT, CDR2 YNNKEL (reference sequence). The CDR3 has 14 amino acids. CDR3 nucleotides: TGTGCCAGCAGCCAAGATGCCAGGATCGGCGGCTACACCTTC. Protein sequence: CASSQDARIGGYTF.

The chain employs TRBV20-1 and TRBJ2-3; tentatively, D is TRBD1 (6 bases). This CDR3 is built from 15 residues. Between the trimmed V and J ends, which lost 4 bases and 2 bases, there was a span of 16 bases. Germline-derived CDR1 and CDR2 are DFQATT and SNEGSKA (reference sequence). The CDR3 protein is CSAILRTVNTDTQYF. DNA of the CDR3: TGCAGTGCTATCCTCCGGACAGTCAACACAGATACGCAGTATTTT.